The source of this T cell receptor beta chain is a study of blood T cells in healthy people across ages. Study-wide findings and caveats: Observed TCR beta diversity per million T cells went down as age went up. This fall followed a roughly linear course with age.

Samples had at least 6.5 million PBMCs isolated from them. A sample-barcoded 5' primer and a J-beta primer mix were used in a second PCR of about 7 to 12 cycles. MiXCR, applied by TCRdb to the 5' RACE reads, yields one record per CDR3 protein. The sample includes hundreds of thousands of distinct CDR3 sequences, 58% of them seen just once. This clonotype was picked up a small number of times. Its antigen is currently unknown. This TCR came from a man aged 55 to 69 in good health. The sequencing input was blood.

CDR3 residues: CASIGLRLAGGQETQYF. As DNA, the CDR3 is TGTGCCAGCATCGGGCTTCGACTAGCGGGGGGCCAAGAGACCCAGTACTTC. The chain is built from TRBV2 and TRBJ2-5, with TRBD2 matching 13 bases. V shed 7 bases and J 1 base; nucleotides not matched to a gene: 9. The CDR3 is made up of 17 amino acids. Germline assignment: CDR1 SNHLY and CDR2 FYNNEI.